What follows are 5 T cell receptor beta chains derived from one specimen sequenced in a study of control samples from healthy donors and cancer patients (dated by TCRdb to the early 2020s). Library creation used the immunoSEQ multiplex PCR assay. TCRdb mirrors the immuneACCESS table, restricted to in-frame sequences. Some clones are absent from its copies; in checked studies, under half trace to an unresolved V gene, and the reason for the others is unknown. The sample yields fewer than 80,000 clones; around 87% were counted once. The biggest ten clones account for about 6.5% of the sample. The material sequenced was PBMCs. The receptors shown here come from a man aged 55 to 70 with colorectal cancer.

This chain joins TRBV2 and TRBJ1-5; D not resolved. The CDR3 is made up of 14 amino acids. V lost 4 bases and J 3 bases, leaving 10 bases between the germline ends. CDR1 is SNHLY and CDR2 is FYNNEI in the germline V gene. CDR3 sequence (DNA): TGTGCCAGCAGTGCACTGCCGGTCAATCAGCCCCAGCATTTT. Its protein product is CASSALPVNQPQHF. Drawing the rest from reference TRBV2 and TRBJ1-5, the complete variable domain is EPEVTQTPSHQVTQMGQEVILRCVPISNHLYFYWYRQILGQKVEFLVSFYNNEISEKSEIFDDQFSVERPDGSNFTLKIRSTKLEDSAMYFCASSALPVNQPQHFGDGTRLSIL.

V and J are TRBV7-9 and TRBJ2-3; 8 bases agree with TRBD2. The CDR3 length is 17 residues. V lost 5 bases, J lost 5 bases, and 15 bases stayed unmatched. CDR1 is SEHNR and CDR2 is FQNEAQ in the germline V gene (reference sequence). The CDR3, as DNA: TGTGCCAGCAGCATCATCCCTAACGGGGGGGCGATAGATACGCAGTATTTT. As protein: CASSIIPNGGAIDTQYF.

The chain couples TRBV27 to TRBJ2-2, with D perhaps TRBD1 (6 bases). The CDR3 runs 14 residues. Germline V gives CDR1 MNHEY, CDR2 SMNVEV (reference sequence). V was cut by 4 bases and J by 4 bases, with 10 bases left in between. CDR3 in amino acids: CASSSGVPTGELFF. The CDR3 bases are TGTGCCAGCAGTTCAGGGGTACCCACCGGGGAGCTGTTTTTT.

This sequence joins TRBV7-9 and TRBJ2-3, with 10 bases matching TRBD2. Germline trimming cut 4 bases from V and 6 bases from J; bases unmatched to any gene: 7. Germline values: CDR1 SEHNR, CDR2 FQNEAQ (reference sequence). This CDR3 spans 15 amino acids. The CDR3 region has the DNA TGTGCCAGCAGCTCCGTTACTAGCGGGACGGATACGCAGTATTTT. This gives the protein CASSSVTSGTDTQYF.

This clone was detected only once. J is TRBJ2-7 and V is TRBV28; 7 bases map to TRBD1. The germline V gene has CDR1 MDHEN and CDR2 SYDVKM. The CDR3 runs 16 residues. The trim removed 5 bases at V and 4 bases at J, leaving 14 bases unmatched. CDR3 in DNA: TGTGCCAGCAGTCCCGGGACAGCAACCGGACCATACGAGCAGTACTTC. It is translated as CASSPGTATGPYEQYF.